The rows below give T cell receptor beta chains drawn from one sample of a study of blood T cells in healthy people across ages. MiXCR, run by TCRdb on the 5' RACE reads, gives a single entry per CDR3 protein. The sample gives about 640,000 distinct CDR3 sequences, roughly three fifths of which show up once; around 37% is in the top ten. What was sequenced was blood. The source is a man aged 55 to 69 in good health. The CDR3 runs from the conserved cysteine through the conserved F or W. D genes are given only for firm matches. Size values are once, few and many counts, or a class for expanded clones, and some rows have none.

clone_size d_call j_call v_call cdr3_nt cdr3_aa
few TRBD1 TRBJ2-7 TRBV18 TGTGCCAGCTCAACACAGGGGCCCTCCTACGAGCAGTACTTC CASSTQGPSYEQYF
few TRBD1 TRBJ2-1 TRBV5-1 TGCGCCAGCAGCTCGGACAGGGGGTTCCACAATGAGCAGTTCTTC CASSSDRGFHNEQFF
. . TRBJ2-3 TRBV3-1 TGTGCCAGCAGCCAAGTTGCTGCAGATACGCAGTATTTT CASSQVAADTQYF
. TRBD1 TRBJ2-7 TRBV6-1 TGTGCCAGCAGTGGGTACGGACAGGGTAACTACGAGCAGTACTTC CASSGYGQGNYEQYF
. TRBD1 TRBJ2-5 TRBV12-3/TRBV12-4 TGTGCCAGCAGGATGACAGGGGGCTTTTTTGAGACCCAGTACTTC CASRMTGGFFETQYF
. . TRBJ1-3 TRBV20-1 TGCAGTGCTAGAGTCCTACAGCCAGGTGGGGAGACTGGAAACACCATATATTTT CSARVLQPGGETGNTIYF
. . TRBJ2-3 TRBV2 TGTGCCAGCAGTGGGCCTAGAGTCACAGATACGCAGTATTTT CASSGPRVTDTQYF
. . TRBJ2-4 TRBV6-5 TGTGCCAGCAGTTACTCGGGGGGCAGCTTGAAAAACATTCAGTACTTC CASSYSGGSLKNIQYF
. TRBD1 TRBJ2-1 TRBV7-9 TGTGCCAGCAGCTTCAAACAGGGGGGAGACAATGAGCAGTTCTTC CASSFKQGGDNEQFF
. . TRBJ1-2 TRBV7-9 TGTGCCAGCAGCCTAAACTCGGGGTATGGCTACACCTTC CASSLNSGYGYTF
. TRBD1 TRBJ2-1 TRBV20-1 TGCAGTGCTGGTAAAGACAGGGTCAATGAGCAGTTCTTC CSAGKDRVNEQFF
. TRBD1 TRBJ2-7 TRBV27 TGTGCCAGCAGTTTACTAGGGACAGGGTCACAGCAGTACTTC CASSLLGTGSQQYF
. TRBD1 TRBJ2-6 TRBV20-1 TGCAGTGCTAGAGGCGAGGGACAGGGGGACGGGGCCAACGTCCTGACTTTC CSARGEGQGDGANVLTF
. TRBD1 TRBJ2-2 TRBV28 TGTGCCAGCGGTACTCCGGGACAGGGGCCCACCGGGGAGCTGTTTTTT CASGTPGQGPTGELFF
. TRBD1 TRBJ2-4 TRBV2 TGTGCCAGCAGTGCTCGACAGGGAAACATTCAGTACTTC CASSARQGNIQYF
. . TRBJ2-1 TRBV27 TGTGCCAGCCCCCCGGACGGGGGAATCGATGAGCAGTTCTTC CASPPDGGIDEQFF
. . TRBJ1-2 TRBV9 TGTGCCAGCAGCCCTATCGGCCCGAGAGGCTACGCCTTC CASSPIGPRGYAF
. . TRBJ2-1 TRBV2 TGTGCCTGCAGTGTCCGGTCGGGTCGCAATGAGCAGTTCTTC CACSVRSGRNEQFF
few . TRBJ2-2 TRBV4-2 TGTGCCAGCAGCCATGAGGGAACAGGGAACACCGGGGAGCTGTTTTTT CASSHEGTGNTGELFF
. TRBD1 TRBJ1-6 TRBV7-9 TGTGCCAGCAGCTTGGCAGGACAGGTTATTAATTCACCCCTCCACTTT CASSLAGQVINSPLHF
. . TRBJ2-5 TRBV4-3 TGCGCCAGCAGCCAAGATCACACCACCTCGGGAGAGACCCAGTACTTC CASSQDHTTSGETQYF
. . TRBJ2-5 TRBV7-2 TGTGCCAGCACCTTTAGGGGGATGATAGGGGAGACCCAGTACTTC CASTFRGMIGETQYF
few TRBD2 TRBJ2-1 TRBV20-1 TGCAGTGCTAGAGATAGTGGGCCGGGGACTAGCGGGGGCCGCTCCTACAATGAGCAGTTCTTC CSARDSGPGTSGGRSYNEQFF
. . TRBJ2-5 TRBV27 TGTGCCAGCAGTCCAAGACCGAGGGTGCCCCAAGAGACCCAGTACTTC CASSPRPRVPQETQYF
. . TRBJ2-3 TRBV25-1 TGTGCCAGCAGTGAATACCGGGGAAGCACAGATACGCAGTATTTT CASSEYRGSTDTQYF
once TRBD1 TRBJ1-2 TRBV6-1 TGTGCCAGCAGTGTTGGACAGGGGGTCGATGGCTACACCTTC CASSVGQGVDGYTF
once TRBD1 TRBJ1-1 TRBV5-1 TGCGCCAGCAGCTTGTCGGGTCAGGGGGACACTGAAGCTTTCTTT CASSLSGQGDTEAFF
. TRBD2 TRBJ2-3 TRBV4-3 TGCGCCAGCAGCCAAGAGACTAGCGGGAAAACAGATACGCAGTATTTT CASSQETSGKTDTQYF
. . TRBJ1-2 TRBV7-9 TGCGCCAGCAGCTCGCCCGAGGGGGGGGCGCGTCCCTATGGCTACACCTTC CASSSPEGGARPYGYTF
once . TRBJ2-1 TRBV12-3/TRBV12-4 TGTGCCAGCAGTTTGGGGCAGGGGGGCGCCTACGAGCAGTTCTTC CASSLGQGGAYEQFF
. . TRBJ2-7 TRBV20-1 TGCAGTGCTAGTGCCTCGCAGGGGGGCGAGCAGTACTTC CSASASQGGEQYF
. . TRBJ2-5 TRBV7-6 TGTGCCAGCAGCTTTCTGGGGGGACAAGAGACCCAGTACTTC CASSFLGGQETQYF
. . TRBJ2-5 TRBV9 TGTGCCAGCAGCGGAGGGGGAGCTCTCCAAGAGACCCAGTACTTC CASSGGGALQETQYF
. . TRBJ2-1 TRBV5-8 TGTGCCAGCAGCCCCACGACAGGTGGTATCTACAATGAGCAGTTCTTC CASSPTTGGIYNEQFF
. . TRBJ1-2 TRBV6-4 TGTGCCAGCAGTGACGATCGGTCCCCAAGGGGCTACACCTTC CASSDDRSPRGYTF
. TRBD2 TRBJ2-3 TRBV6-6 TGTGCCAGCGGGTTAGCGGGGGGTAGCACAGATACGCAGTATTTT CASGLAGGSTDTQYF
. TRBD1 TRBJ2-7 TRBV15 TGTGCCACCAGCAGAGGGAAGGGGGCGGTCTCCTACGAGCAGTACTTC CATSRGKGAVSYEQYF
. TRBD2 TRBJ2-3 TRBV6-2/TRBV6-3 TGTGCCAGCAGTTACTTCCCGGGGGGGCTCACAGATACGCAGTATTTT CASSYFPGGLTDTQYF
. . TRBJ1-1 TRBV6-5 TGTGCCAGCAGACTGGACCTACTTACTGAAGCTTTCTTT CASRLDLLTEAFF
. . TRBJ1-2 TRBV5-1 TGCGCCAGCACTCCCATACCTCTGGGTGATTATGGCTACACCTTC CASTPIPLGDYGYTF
. TRBD1 TRBJ1-5 TRBV3-1 TGTGCCAGCAGCCTCCACCCGGGACAGCTCATGCCCCAGCATTTT CASSLHPGQLMPQHF
. . TRBJ2-7 TRBV2 TGTGCCAGCATGTCGGTAGAGACAAGTTACGAGCAGTACTTC CASMSVETSYEQYF
. . TRBJ1-1 TRBV5-1 TGCGCCAGCAGCGTTTTTGGGAGCAATGAAGCTTTCTTT CASSVFGSNEAFF
. . TRBJ2-7 TRBV24-1 TGTGCCACCAGTGACCCCGCCCAGCTCAATGAGCAGTACTTC CATSDPAQLNEQYF
. . TRBJ1-2 TRBV9 TGTGCCAGCAGCTCGCAAACAGCTAACTATGGCTACACCTTC CASSSQTANYGYTF
few TRBD2 TRBJ2-3 TRBV7-2 TGTGCCAGCAGCCTAGAGCGGGGGGTTATCAAGCAGTATTTT CASSLERGVIKQYF
. TRBD2 TRBJ2-3 TRBV20-1 TGCAGTGCTAGAGTGGCTAGCGGGTTCACAGATACGCAGTATTTT CSARVASGFTDTQYF
. . TRBJ2-7 TRBV15 TGTGCCACCAGCAGAGAGACCGTCTACGAGCAGTACTTC CATSRETVYEQYF
many . TRBJ1-2 TRBV12-3/TRBV12-4 TGTGCCAGCAGTTTTGGGGGTGATAGCTATGGCTACACCTTC CASSFGGDSYGYTF
. TRBD2 TRBJ2-3 TRBV7-9 TGTGCCAGCAGCGGCGGGGGGGTGCAGTATTTT CASSGGGVQYF
once . TRBJ1-1 TRBV7-8 TGTGCCAGCAGCTTCCCTCTCGCCCTGAACACTGAAGCTTTCTTT CASSFPLALNTEAFF
few . TRBJ1-2 TRBV7-2 TGTGCCAGCAGCCGCGAACGACAGGAACACTATGGCTACACCTTC CASSRERQEHYGYTF
. . TRBJ2-7 TRBV2 TGTACCAGCAGTGAATTAGGCAGCTCCTACGAGCAGTACTTC CTSSELGSSYEQYF